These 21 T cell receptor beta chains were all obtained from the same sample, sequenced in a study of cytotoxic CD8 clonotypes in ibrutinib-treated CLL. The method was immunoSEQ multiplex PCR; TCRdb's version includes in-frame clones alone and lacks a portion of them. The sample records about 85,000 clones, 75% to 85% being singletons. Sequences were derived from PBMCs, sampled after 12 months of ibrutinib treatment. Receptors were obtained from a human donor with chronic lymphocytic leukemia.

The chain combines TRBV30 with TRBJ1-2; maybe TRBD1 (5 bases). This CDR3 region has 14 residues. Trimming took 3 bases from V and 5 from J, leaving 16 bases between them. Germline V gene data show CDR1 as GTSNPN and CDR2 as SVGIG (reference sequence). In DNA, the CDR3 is TGTGCCTGGAGCCGGGACTCTAGGAGGTATGGCTACACCTTC. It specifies CAWSRDSRRYGYTF.

The CDR3 nucleotides read TGTGCCAGCAGTGTGGAAGCAGGGGCCTATGGCTACACCTTC. This encodes CASSVEAGAYGYTF. The gene calls are TRBV6-1 and TRBJ1-2; tentatively, D is TRBD1 (6 bases). V was trimmed by 4 bases and J by 4 bases, leaving 13 bases between them. CDR3 length equals 14 residues. The germline V gene has CDR1 MNHNS and CDR2 SASEGT.

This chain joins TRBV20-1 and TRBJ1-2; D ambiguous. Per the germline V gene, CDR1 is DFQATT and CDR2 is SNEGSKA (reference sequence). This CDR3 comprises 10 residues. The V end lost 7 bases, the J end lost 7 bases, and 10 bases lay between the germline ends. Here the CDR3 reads CSGQPVGYTF. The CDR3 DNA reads TGCAGTGGTCAGCCAGTTGGCTACACCTTC.

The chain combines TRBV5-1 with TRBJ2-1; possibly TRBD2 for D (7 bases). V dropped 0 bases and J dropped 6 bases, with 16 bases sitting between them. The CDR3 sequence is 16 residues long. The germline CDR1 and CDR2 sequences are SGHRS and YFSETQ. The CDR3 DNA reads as TGCGCCAGCAGCTTGGGTGCGGGGGCCCCGGGCAATGAGCAGTTCTTC. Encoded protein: CASSLGAGAPGNEQFF.

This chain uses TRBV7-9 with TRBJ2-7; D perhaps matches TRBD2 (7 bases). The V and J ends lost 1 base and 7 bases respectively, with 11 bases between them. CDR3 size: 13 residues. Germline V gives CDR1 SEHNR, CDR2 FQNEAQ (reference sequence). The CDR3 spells CASSLEGGLEQYF. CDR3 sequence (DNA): TGTGCCAGCAGCTTAGAGGGGGGGCTTGAGCAGTACTTC.

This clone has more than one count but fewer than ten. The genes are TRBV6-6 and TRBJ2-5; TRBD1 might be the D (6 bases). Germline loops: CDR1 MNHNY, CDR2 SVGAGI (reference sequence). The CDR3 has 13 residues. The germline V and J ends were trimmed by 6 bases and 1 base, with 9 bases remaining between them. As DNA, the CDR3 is TGTGCCAGCAGCCCCAGGGGCCAAGAGACCCAGTACTTC. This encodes CASSPRGQETQYF.

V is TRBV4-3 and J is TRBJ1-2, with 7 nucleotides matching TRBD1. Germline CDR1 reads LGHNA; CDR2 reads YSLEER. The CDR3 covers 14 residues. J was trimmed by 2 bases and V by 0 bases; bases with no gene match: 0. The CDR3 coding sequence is TGCGCCAGCAGCCAAGAGGACAGGAACTATGGCTACACCTTC. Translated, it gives CASSQEDRNYGYTF.

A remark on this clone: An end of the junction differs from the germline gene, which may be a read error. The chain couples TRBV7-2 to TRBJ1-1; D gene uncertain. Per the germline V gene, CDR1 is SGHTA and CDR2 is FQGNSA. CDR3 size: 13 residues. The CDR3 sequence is CASSLVMVAGAYF. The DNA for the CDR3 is TGTGCCAGCAGCTTAGTGATGGTGGCAGGTGCATACTTT.

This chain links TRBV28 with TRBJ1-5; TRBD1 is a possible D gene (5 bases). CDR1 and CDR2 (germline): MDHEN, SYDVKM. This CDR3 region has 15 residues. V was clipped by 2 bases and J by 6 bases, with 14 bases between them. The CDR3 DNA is TGTGCCAGCAGTTTAGAGTTCCAGGGCCCTCAGCCCCAGCATTTT. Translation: CASSLEFQGPQPQHF.

The chain's CDR3 is CASSGRSGDYEQYF. The CDR3 coding sequence is TGTGCCAGTAGTGGGAGGTCTGGGGACTACGAGCAGTACTTC. The V and J genes are TRBV19 and TRBJ2-7, with D possibly TRBD2 on 6 matching bases. V lost 5 bases, J lost 3 bases, and 14 bases lay in between. Germline-derived CDR1 and CDR2 are LNHDA and SQIVND (reference sequence). The CDR3 runs 14 residues.

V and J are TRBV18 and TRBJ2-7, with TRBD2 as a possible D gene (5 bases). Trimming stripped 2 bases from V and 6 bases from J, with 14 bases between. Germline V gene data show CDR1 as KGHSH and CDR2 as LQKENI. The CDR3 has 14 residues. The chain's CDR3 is CASSPSLNRGEQYF. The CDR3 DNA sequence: TGTGCCAGCTCACCATCGCTCAATCGGGGCGAGCAGTACTTC.

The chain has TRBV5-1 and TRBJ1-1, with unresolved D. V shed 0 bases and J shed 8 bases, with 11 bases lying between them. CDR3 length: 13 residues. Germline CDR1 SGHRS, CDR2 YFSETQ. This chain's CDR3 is CASSLETPLEAFF. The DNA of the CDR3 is TGCGCCAGCAGCTTGGAGACCCCCCTCGAAGCTTTCTTT.

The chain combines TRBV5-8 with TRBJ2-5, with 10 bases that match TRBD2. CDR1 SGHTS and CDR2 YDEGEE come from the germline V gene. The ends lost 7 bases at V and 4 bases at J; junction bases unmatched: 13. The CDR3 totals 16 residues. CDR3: CASVPRLAGEGETQYF. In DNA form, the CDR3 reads TGTGCCAGCGTACCGCGGCTAGCGGGAGAGGGAGAGACCCAGTACTTC.

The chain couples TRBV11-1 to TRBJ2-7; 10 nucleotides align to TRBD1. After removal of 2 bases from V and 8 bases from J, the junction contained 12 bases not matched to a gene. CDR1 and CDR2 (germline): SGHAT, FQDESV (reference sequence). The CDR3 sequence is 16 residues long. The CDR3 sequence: CASSLTSGQGPTKQYF. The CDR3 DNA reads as TGTGCCAGCAGCTTAACCTCGGGACAGGGGCCTACGAAGCAGTACTTC.

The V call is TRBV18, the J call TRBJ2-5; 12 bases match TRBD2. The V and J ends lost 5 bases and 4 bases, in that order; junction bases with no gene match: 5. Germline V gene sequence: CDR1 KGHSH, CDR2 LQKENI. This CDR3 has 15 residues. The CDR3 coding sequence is TGTGCCAGCTCAGCACAACTAGCGGGGGGAGAGACCCAGTACTTC. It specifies CASSAQLAGGETQYF.

CDR3: CASNGGPAGGWGTDTQYF. The DNA for the CDR3 is TGTGCCAGTAATGGGGGGCCGGCGGGAGGGTGGGGCACAGATACGCAGTATTTT. The J gene is TRBJ2-3, the V gene TRBV19, with TRBD2 matching over 9 bases. Germline CDR1 is LNHDA and CDR2 is SQIVND (reference sequence). V shed 7 bases and J 1 base; nucleotides not matched to a gene: 15. This CDR3 has 18 amino acids. Complete variable domain (other parts from reference TRBV19 and TRBJ2-3): DGGITQSPKYLFRKEGQNVTLSCEQNLNHDAMYWYRQDPGQGLRLIYYSQIVNDFQKGDIAEGYSVSREKKESFPLTVTSAQKNPTAFYLCASNGGPAGGWGTDTQYFGPGTRLTVL.

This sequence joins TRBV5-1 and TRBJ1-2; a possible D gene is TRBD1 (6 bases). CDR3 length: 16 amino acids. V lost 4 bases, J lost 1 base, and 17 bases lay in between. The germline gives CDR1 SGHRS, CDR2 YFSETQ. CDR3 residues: CASSHPPGQNNYGYTF. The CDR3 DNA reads TGCGCCAGCAGCCACCCCCCGGGACAAAATAACTATGGCTACACCTTC. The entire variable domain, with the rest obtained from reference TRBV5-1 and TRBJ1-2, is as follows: KAGVTQTPRYLIKTRGQQVTLSCSPISGHRSVSWYQQTPGQGLQFLFEYFSETQRNKGNFPGRFSGRQFSNSRSEMNVSTLELGDSALYLCASSHPPGQNNYGYTFGSGTRLTVV.

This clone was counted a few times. Here the CDR3 DNA reads TGTGCCAGCCGGATGGGGGTTTGGTATGGCTACACCTTC. Amino acids: CASRMGVWYGYTF. The V and J genes are TRBV7-2 and TRBJ1-2, with D maybe TRBD1 (5 bases). From germline, CDR1 is SGHTA and CDR2 FQGNSA. Trimming stripped 8 bases from V and 5 bases from J, with 15 bases between. The CDR3 extends over 13 amino acids.

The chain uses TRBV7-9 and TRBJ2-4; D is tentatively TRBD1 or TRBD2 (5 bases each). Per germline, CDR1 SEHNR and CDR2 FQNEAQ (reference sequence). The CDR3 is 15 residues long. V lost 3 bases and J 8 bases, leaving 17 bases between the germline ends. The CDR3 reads CASSFVGGRGDIQYF. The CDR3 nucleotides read TGTGCCAGCAGCTTTGTTGGGGGTCGGGGAGACATTCAGTACTTC.

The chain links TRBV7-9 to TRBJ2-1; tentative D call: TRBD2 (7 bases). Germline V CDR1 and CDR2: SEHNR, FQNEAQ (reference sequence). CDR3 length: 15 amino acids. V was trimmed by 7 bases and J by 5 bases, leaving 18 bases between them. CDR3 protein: CASTPRGAANNEQFF. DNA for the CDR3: TGTGCCAGCACCCCCCGGGGGGCAGCGAACAATGAGCAGTTCTTC.

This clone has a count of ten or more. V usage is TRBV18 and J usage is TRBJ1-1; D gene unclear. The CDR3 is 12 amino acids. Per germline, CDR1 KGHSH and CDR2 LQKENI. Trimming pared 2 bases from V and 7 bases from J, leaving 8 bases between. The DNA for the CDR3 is TGTGCCAGCTCACCAGGACGGAATGAAGCTTTCTTT. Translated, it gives CASSPGRNEAFF.